This TCR beta chain was retrieved from a study of graft-versus-host responses after intestinal transplantation. Study overall: All recipients were transplanted with multivisceral, liver-intestinal, or isolated intestinal grafts. Recipients uniformly received anti-thymocyte globulin induction, followed by tacrolimus and steroids for around 3 years. Regarding the study as a whole: GvH clones surfaced in recipient marrow, some emerging earlier in ileum or blood.

This clone was seen once. Its matching antigen is unknown. The germline CDR1 and CDR2 sequences are SNHLY and FYNNEI. The CDR3 sequence is 14 residues long. Trimming shortened V by 8 bases and J by 7 bases, and 19 bases separated the two germline ends. TCRdb keeps only in-frame clones here, not all; method: immunoSEQ multiplex PCR. The sample lists about 61,000 clones, approximately 94% occurring once. The chain is built from TRBV2 and TRBJ2-3; D may be TRBD1 (6 bases). The specimen was unstimulated CD4+ T cells sorted from spleen or lymph node cells, collected before transplant. This receptor was obtained from a human donor who was the organ donor for an intestinal transplant. CDR3 sequence: CASRRQVPGNTQYF. In nucleotides, the CDR3 is TGTGCCAGCCGGAGACAGGTCCCAGGAAATACGCAGTATTTT.